This T cell receptor beta chain was profiled in a study of technical replicates of blood from a few donors. The data were produced by immunoSEQ multiplex PCR, yet TCRdb's version contains in-frame clones alone and is incomplete. The sample lists about 59,000 clones, 87% occurring once. The CDR3 totals 17 residues. Losses at the gene ends were 1 base for V and 7 bases for J; bases not matched to a gene: 16. Germline-derived CDR1 and CDR2 are LGHNA and YSLEER. The TCR comes from a human donor in good health. Some clones in this sample may be carry-over from other donors' samples. Sample: PBMCs. The chain is built from TRBV4-3 and TRBJ2-7, with 7 bases identical to TRBD1. In DNA form, the CDR3 reads TGCGCCAGCAGCCAAGTCTTCACAGGGGATCGCTTTTTTGAGCAGTACTTC. Translating it yields CASSQVFTGDRFFEQYF.